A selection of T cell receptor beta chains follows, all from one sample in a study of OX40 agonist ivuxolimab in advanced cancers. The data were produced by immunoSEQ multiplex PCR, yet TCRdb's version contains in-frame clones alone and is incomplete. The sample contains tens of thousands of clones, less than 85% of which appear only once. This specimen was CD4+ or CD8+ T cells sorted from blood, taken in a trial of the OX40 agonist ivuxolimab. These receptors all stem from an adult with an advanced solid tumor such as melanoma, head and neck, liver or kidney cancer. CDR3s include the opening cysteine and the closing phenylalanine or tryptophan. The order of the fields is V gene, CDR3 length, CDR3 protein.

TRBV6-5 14 CASSYSMVGETQYF
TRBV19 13 CASRLAGTNTQYF
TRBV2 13 CASSVTRDYEQYF
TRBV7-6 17 CASSLGGLAGGADTQYF
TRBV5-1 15 CASSELGAVREKLFF
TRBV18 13 CASSPGSNHGYTF
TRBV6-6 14 CASSNEGSGNTIYF
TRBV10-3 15 CAISRRGRSTGELFF
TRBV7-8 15 CASSLTQALSYEQYF
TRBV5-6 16 CASSFGGPSSYNEQFF
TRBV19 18 CASSIGASGGASPNEQFF
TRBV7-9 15 CASSLNWGRGDEQYF
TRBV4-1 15 CASSRSTLMNTEAFF
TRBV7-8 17 CASSPGTSGGLTDTQYF
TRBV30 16 CAWSQNRGNSGETQYF
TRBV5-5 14 CASSGTSADNEQFF
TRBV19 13 CASRGLLNTEAFF
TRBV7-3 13 CASSDSLNSPLHF
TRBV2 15 CASRATGSSGNTIYF
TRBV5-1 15 CASSLVGSRTDTQYF
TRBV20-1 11 CSATFYTEAFF
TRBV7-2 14 CASIPDRGSYEQYF
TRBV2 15 CASRKYTGNTDTQYF
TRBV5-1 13 CASRTGSQETQYF
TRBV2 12 CASSARGYEQYF
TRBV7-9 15 CASSPQGASGNTIYF
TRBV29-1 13 CSVTGRANYGYTF
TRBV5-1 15 CASSPTSVRNYGYTF
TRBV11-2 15 CASSPTSFSYNEQFF
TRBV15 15 CATSRDRRGQETQYF
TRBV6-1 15 CASGGLAGVRETQYF
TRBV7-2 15 CASSLGPDRNQPQHF
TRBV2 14 CASSGGESSYEQYF
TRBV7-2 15 CASRTQGATNEKLFF
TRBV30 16 CAWSVGTGGILDEQYF
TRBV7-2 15 CASSPVAGGTDTQYF
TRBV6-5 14 CASRASGTDYGYTF
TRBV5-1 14 CASRRQVSSYEQYF
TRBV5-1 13 CASSRTSQETQYF
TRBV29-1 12 CSVGDVNQPQHF
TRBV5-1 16 CASSSTGWETTDTQYF
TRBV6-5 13 CASSPGANYGYTF
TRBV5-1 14 CASKPTGGVETQYF
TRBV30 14 CAWTPGQGSTEAFF
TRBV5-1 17 CASSLVPPDSSGNTIYF
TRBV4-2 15 CASSQDSGLQETQYF
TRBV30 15 CAWSRGGSGANVLTF
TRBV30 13 CAWSRGADTEAFF
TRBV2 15 CASIPLSGGNEKLFF
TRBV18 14 CASSPAAGSGEQYF
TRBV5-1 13 CASSTSQGQELFF
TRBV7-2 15 CASSLNGANTGELFF
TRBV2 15 CASSLGRSSAGELFF
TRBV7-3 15 CASSLGLAGTDTQYF